Listed below are T cell receptor beta chains from one sample, sequenced in a study of long-term antiretroviral therapy in people with HIV. Libraries were prepared by immunoSEQ multiplex PCR; TCRdb keeps only in-frame clonotypes and omits some of them. The table has approximately 31,000 clones, just under 80% seen once. The source material was unsorted PBMCs, sampled 3.1 years after starting antiretroviral therapy. The receptors derive from a woman in her forties or fifties with HIV. Each CDR3 is given without its conserved first and last residue. Fields, in order: clone size, V gene, CDR3 protein. Rows give clone size only sometimes, using once, few, many, or a class for an expanded clone.

clone_size: -
v_call: TRBV5-5
cdr3_aa: ASSLVRGNQGYYGYT

clone_size: once
v_call: TRBV27
cdr3_aa: ASSFVPLAPSEQY

clone_size: -
v_call: TRBV7-3
cdr3_aa: ASSLQPTRTGTEAF

clone_size: -
v_call: TRBV7-2
cdr3_aa: ASTLRGLSGNTIY

clone_size: -
v_call: TRBV27
cdr3_aa: ASSFRGGAPDTQY

clone_size: once
v_call: TRBV11-2
cdr3_aa: ASSYGRGGQGDTQY

clone_size: -
v_call: TRBV7-7
cdr3_aa: ASSPGTGDNEQF

clone_size: -
v_call: TRBV2
cdr3_aa: ASSGTEAF

clone_size: -
v_call: TRBV2
cdr3_aa: ASSEPFTDTQY

clone_size: -
v_call: TRBV7-3
cdr3_aa: ASSSVETRYNEQF

clone_size: -
v_call: TRBV5-4
cdr3_aa: ASSLADGGKETQY

clone_size: -
v_call: TRBV14
cdr3_aa: ASSPQGYTEAF

clone_size: -
v_call: TRBV19
cdr3_aa: ASSIPQGVGTDTQY

clone_size: -
v_call: TRBV10-3
cdr3_aa: AIMTSGAYNEQF

clone_size: -
v_call: TRBV9
cdr3_aa: ASSPRDRETEAF

clone_size: -
v_call: TRBV29-1
cdr3_aa: SVEDERTGYNEQF

clone_size: -
v_call: TRBV19
cdr3_aa: ASSIDSIAVGASGANVLT

clone_size: once
v_call: TRBV7-2
cdr3_aa: ASSLAPGGRGQY

clone_size: -
v_call: TRBV7-9
cdr3_aa: ASSQGWGGSGNTIY

clone_size: -
v_call: TRBV6-5
cdr3_aa: ASSPQGARTEAF

clone_size: -
v_call: TRBV5-4
cdr3_aa: ASSLWDRENQPQH

clone_size: -
v_call: TRBV2
cdr3_aa: ASRSLAGIQETQY

clone_size: -
v_call: TRBV25-1
cdr3_aa: ASSDDRGRLDTEAF

clone_size: once
v_call: TRBV29-1
cdr3_aa: SSQPGETEAF

clone_size: -
v_call: TRBV9
cdr3_aa: ASSVSSGGGYEQY

clone_size: -
v_call: TRBV27
cdr3_aa: ASSLRGTGNTIY

clone_size: -
v_call: TRBV7-9
cdr3_aa: ASRTAGQGSNSPLH

clone_size: -
v_call: TRBV10-1
cdr3_aa: ASRAGVNTEAF

clone_size: -
v_call: TRBV4-1
cdr3_aa: ASSQGLAGGELF

clone_size: few
v_call: TRBV2
cdr3_aa: ASSESGLNNSPLH

clone_size: once
v_call: TRBV11-2
cdr3_aa: ASSFPLRYNEQF

clone_size: -
v_call: TRBV15
cdr3_aa: ATSGDRGRKEKLF

clone_size: -
v_call: TRBV9
cdr3_aa: ASTLSGGTYNEQF

clone_size: -
v_call: TRBV7-9
cdr3_aa: ASSFPGQVYGYT

clone_size: few
v_call: TRBV2
cdr3_aa: ATGGTEAF

clone_size: once
v_call: TRBV7-9
cdr3_aa: ASSLVAGVGYGYT

clone_size: -
v_call: TRBV10-1
cdr3_aa: ASSETGVTGELF

clone_size: -
v_call: TRBV7-3
cdr3_aa: ASSLMSGGGFKDTQY

clone_size: -
v_call: TRBV18
cdr3_aa: ASSPQGGNTGELF

clone_size: few
v_call: TRBV30
cdr3_aa: AWSKVGGSYGYT

clone_size: few
v_call: TRBV7-9
cdr3_aa: ASSLGGGAVEPQH

clone_size: -
v_call: TRBV6-6
cdr3_aa: ASSYSYQPQH

clone_size: -
v_call: TRBV23-1
cdr3_aa: ASSHSELAGPRGETQY

clone_size: -
v_call: TRBV2
cdr3_aa: ASSKIPPRTPNTGELF

clone_size: -
v_call: TRBV15
cdr3_aa: ATSRGQTGTDTQY

clone_size: few
v_call: TRBV6-1
cdr3_aa: ATTGTLAKNIQY

clone_size: -
v_call: TRBV7-9
cdr3_aa: ASSLGTEQY

clone_size: -
v_call: TRBV5-5
cdr3_aa: ASSLGVNTEAF

clone_size: few
v_call: TRBV9
cdr3_aa: ASSGGVDGYT

clone_size: once
v_call: TRBV28
cdr3_aa: ASRGPGNTIY

clone_size: -
v_call: TRBV15
cdr3_aa: ATSNKYQETQY

clone_size: -
v_call: TRBV7-2
cdr3_aa: ASSQQGPQNTGELF

clone_size: few
v_call: TRBV5-1
cdr3_aa: ASSLPTNTGELF

clone_size: -
v_call: TRBV11-2
cdr3_aa: ASSSGGSSYNEQF

clone_size: once
v_call: TRBV5-4
cdr3_aa: ASSFYRDTDNEQF